This TCR beta chain was identified in a study of identical twins. Findings and limits, study-wide: Cord blood's abundant beta clonotypes had fewer insertions, unlike memory repertoires.

Each CDR3 protein is one row after TCRdb ran MiXCR on the 5' RACE reads. The sample holds around 240,000 distinct CDR3 sequences, about 7% seen once. With regard to this clonotype: Its specificity is unknown. Relative to the germline gene, one junction end is altered; a read error may explain this.

Looked up from germline, CDR1 is LGHDT and CDR2 is YNNKEL (reference sequence). CDR3 length: 13 amino acids. The data were also submitted as part of a second study, on yellow fever vaccine responses in identical twins.

The receptor was isolated from a young woman in good health. The V gene is TRBV3-1, the J gene TRBJ2-1; 10 nucleotides agree with TRBD2. The source material was memory (CD45RO+) T cells sorted from blood. The CDR3 protein is CASSRGGLARSHF. The DNA of the CDR3 is TGTGCCAGCAGCCGGGGGGGACTAGCGCGGAGCCACTTC.